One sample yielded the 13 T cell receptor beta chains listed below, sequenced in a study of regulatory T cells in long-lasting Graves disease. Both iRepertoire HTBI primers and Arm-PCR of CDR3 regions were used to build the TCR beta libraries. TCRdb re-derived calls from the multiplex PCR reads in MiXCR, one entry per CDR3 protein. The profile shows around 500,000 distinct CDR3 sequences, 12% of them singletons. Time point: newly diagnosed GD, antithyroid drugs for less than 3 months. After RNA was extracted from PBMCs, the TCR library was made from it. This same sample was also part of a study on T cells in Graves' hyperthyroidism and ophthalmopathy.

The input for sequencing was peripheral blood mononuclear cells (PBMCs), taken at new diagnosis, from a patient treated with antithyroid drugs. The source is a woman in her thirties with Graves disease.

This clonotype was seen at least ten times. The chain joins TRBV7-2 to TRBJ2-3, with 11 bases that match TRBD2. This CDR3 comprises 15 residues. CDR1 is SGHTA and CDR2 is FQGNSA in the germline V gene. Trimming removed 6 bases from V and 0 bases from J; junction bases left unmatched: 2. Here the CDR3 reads CASRPSGRSTDTQYF. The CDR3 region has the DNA TGTGCCAGCAGACCTAGCGGGAGGAGCACAGATACGCAGTATTTT.

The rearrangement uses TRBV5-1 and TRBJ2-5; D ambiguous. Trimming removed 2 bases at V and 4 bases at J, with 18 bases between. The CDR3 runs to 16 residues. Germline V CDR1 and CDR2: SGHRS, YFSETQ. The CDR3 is CASSFSGPLGRETQYF. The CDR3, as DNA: TGCGCCAGCAGCTTCTCCGGGCCCCTCGGTCGAGAGACCCAGTACTTC.

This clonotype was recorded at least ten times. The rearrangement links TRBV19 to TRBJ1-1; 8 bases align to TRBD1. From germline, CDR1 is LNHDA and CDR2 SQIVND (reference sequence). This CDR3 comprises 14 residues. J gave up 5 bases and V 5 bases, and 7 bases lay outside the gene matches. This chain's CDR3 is CASSDRQGTTEAFF. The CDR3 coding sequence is TGTGCCAGTAGTGACCGACAGGGGACGACTGAAGCTTTCTTT.

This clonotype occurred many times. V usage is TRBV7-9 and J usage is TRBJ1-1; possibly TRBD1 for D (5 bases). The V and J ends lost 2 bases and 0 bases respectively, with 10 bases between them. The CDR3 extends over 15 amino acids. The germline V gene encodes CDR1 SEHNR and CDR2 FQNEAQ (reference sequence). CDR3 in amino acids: CASSLFLGVNTEAFF. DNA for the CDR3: TGTGCCAGCAGCTTATTTTTAGGGGTGAACACTGAAGCTTTCTTT. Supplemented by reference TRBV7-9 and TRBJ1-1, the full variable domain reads DTGVSQNPRHKITKRGQNVTFRCDPISEHNRLYWYRQTLGQGPEFLTYFQNEAQLEKSRLLSDRFSAERPKGSFSTLEIQRTEQGDSAMYLCASSLFLGVNTEAFFGQGTRLTVV.

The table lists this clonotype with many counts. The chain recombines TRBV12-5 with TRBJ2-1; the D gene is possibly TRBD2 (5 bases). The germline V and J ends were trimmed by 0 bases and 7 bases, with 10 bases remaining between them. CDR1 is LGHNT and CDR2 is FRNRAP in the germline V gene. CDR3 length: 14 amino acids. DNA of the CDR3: TGTGCTAGTGGTTTGGTGCCTAGGGAGAATGAGCAGTTCTTC. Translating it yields CASGLVPRENEQFF.

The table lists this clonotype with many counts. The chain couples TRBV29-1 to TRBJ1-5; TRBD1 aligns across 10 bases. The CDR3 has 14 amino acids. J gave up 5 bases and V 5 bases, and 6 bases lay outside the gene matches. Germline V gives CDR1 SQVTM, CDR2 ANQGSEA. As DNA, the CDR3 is TGCAGCGTTCGACAGGGGGCGATGGATCAGCCCCAGCATTTT. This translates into CSVRQGAMDQPQHF.

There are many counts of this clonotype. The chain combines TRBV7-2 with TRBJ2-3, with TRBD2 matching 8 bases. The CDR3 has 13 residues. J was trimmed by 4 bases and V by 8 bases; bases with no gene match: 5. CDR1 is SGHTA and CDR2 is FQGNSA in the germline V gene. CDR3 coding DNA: TGTGCCAGCCTACAGCGGGAGTCAGATACGCAGTATTTT. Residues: CASLQRESDTQYF.

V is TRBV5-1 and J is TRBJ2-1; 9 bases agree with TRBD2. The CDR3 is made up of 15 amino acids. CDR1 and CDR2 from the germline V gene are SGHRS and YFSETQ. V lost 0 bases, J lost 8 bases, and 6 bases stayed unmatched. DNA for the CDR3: TGCGCCAGCAGCTTGGTGGGACTAGCCGGGGATGAGCAGTTCTTC. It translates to CASSLVGLAGDEQFF.

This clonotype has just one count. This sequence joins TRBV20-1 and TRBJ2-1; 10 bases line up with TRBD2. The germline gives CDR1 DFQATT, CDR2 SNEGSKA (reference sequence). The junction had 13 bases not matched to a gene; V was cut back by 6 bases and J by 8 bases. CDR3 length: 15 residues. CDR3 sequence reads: CSAPPRTSGRDEQFF. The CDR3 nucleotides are TGCAGTGCCCCCCCCCGGACTAGCGGCAGGGATGAGCAGTTCTTC.

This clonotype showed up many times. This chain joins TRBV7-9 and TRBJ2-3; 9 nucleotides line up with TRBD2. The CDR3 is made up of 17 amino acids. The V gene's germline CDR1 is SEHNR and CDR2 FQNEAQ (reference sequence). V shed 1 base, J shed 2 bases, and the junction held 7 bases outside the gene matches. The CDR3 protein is CASSLEWASGDTDTQYF. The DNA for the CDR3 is TGTGCCAGCAGCTTAGAGTGGGCTAGCGGGGACACAGATACGCAGTATTTT.

In DNA form, the CDR3 reads TGTGCCAGCAGCCCCGGGACTAGGACAGAGACCCAGTACTTC. The encoded protein is CASSPGTRTETQYF. The V gene is TRBV9, the J gene TRBJ2-5; 8 bases match TRBD2. CDR1 is SGDLS, CDR2 YYNGEE, per germline. The CDR3 covers 14 residues. V was pared by 4 bases and J by 4 bases, with 6 bases of the junction left unmatched. Filled out from reference TRBV9 and TRBJ2-5, the complete variable domain reads DSGVTQTPKHLITATGQRVTLRCSPRSGDLSVYWYQQSLDQGLQFLIQYYNGEERAKGNILERFSAQQFPDLHSELNLSSLELGDSALYFCASSPGTRTETQYFGPGTRLLVL.

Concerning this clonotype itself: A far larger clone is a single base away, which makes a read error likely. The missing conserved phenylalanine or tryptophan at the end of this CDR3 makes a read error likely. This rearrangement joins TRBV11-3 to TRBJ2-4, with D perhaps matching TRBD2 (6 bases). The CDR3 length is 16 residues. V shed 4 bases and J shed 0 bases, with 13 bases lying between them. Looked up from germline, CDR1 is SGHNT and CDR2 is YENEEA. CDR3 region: CASSSTAGLAKNIQYS. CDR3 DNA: TGTGCCAGCAGCTCTACGGCGGGGTTAGCCAAAAACATTCAGTACTCC.

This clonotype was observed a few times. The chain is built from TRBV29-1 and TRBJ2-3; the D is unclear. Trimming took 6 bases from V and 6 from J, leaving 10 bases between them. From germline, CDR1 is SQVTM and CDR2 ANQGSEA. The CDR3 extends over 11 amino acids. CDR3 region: CSVVRSDTQYF. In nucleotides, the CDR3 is TGCAGCGTAGTCAGGAGTGATACGCAGTATTTT.